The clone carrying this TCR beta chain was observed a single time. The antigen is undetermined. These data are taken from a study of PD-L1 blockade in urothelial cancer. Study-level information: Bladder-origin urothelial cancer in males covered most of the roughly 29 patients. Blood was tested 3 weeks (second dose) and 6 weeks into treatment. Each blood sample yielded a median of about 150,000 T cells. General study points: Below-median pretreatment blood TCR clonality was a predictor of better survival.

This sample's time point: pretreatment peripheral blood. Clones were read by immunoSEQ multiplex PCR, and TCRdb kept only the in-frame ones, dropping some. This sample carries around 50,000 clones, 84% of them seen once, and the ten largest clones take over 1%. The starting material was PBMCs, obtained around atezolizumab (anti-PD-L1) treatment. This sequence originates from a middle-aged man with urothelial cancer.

DNA for the CDR3: TGTGCCAGCAGCACCCGCGGAGGGCAAGAGACCCAGTACTTC. Translating it yields CASSTRGGQETQYF. The chain has TRBV9 and TRBJ2-5, with TRBD2 as a possible D gene (6 bases). Per germline, CDR1 SGDLS and CDR2 YYNGEE. V shed 4 bases and J shed 2 bases, with 12 bases lying between them. This CDR3 contains 14 residues.